The clone carrying this T cell receptor (beta chain) was detected many times. Its cognate antigen is unknown. This sample was included in a study of regulatory T cells in long-lasting Graves disease. Study as a whole: Treatment with antithyroid drugs for over 5 years, together with positive TSH receptor antibodies, meant persistent Graves' disease. Broader study findings: Among samples with persistent disease, TRBV28, TRBJ1-2 and TRBJ2-5 were favored. Relative to newly diagnosed Graves' patients, persistent ones had lower TCR diversity.

Through Arm-PCR of CDR3 regions and iRepertoire HTBI primers, TCR beta libraries were built. TCRdb re-called the multiplex PCR reads through MiXCR, storing one row per CDR3 protein. In the table there are 430,000 or so distinct CDR3 sequences, under 25% of which are singletons. Time point of the sample: persistent/refractory GD, antithyroid drugs over 5 years with positive TRAb. With RNA extracted from PBMCs as input, the TCR library was made. Clinicians diagnosed Graves' disease using American Thyroid Association guidelines. This CDR3 has 15 amino acids. The V segment lost 5 bases and the J segment 0 bases; nucleotides outside the gene matches: 3. Germline V gene lookup returns CDR1 MNHEY and CDR2 SMNVEV (reference sequence).

V is TRBV27 and J is TRBJ2-5; the match to TRBD2 covers 10 bases. The source was peripheral blood mononuclear cells (PBMCs), collected when the disease was refractory, from a patient treated with antithyroid drugs. This receptor was identified in a female donor with Graves disease. The CDR3 is CASSALAGNQETQYF. The CDR3 DNA is TGTGCCAGCAGTGCACTAGCGGGAAACCAAGAGACCCAGTACTTC.